A single sample is the source of the 25 T cell receptor beta chains below, sequenced in a study of T-cell reconstitution after alpha-beta-depleted transplantation in children. Unique molecular identifiers featured in how the TCRbeta library was prepared. TCRdb reprocessed the PCR reads via MiXCR and lists one record per CDR3 protein. Among some 70,000 distinct CDR3 sequences listed, approximately 5% were seen once. The sequenced sample was PBMCs, mostly from graft donor cells, obtained 180 days after TCRalphabeta/CD19-depleted stem cell transplant. The receptors shown here come from a boy less than two years old who had a stem cell transplant for acute myeloid leukemia, so the T cells may come from the graft donor.

There are many counts of this clonotype. V and J are TRBV4-2 and TRBJ2-7; D is possibly TRBD1 (6 bases). Trimming took 0 bases from V and 3 from J, leaving 27 bases between them. Germline CDR1 is LGHNA and CDR2 is YNFKEQ. There are 20 residues in the CDR3. This CDR3 reads CASSQDIPQGPWVGGYEQYV. The CDR3 nucleotides are TGTGCCAGCAGCCAAGATATCCCACAGGGCCCCTGGGTGGGTGGCTACGAGCAGTACGTC.

The table lists this clonotype with many counts. V is TRBV5-5 and J is TRBJ1-2; tentative D call: TRBD1 (5 bases). The germline V gene has CDR1 SGHKS and CDR2 YYEKEE (reference sequence). V was pared by 4 bases and J by 8 bases, with 12 bases between. This CDR3 spans 12 amino acids. As DNA, the CDR3 is TGTGCCAGCAGCCCCAGGGTACACGGCTACACCTTC. Protein: CASSPRVHGYTF.

This clonotype was detected many times. The chain joins TRBV12-3 or TRBV12-4 to TRBJ1-1; no clear D gene. This CDR3 contains 15 residues. V lost 8 bases and J lost 1, with 17 bases in between. DNA of the CDR3: TGTGCCAGCGCCCCGGCAGCTCGGTGGAACACTGAAGCTTTCTTT. Its protein product is CASAPAARWNTEAFF.

This clonotype was counted many times. This chain links TRBV10-3 with TRBJ2-3; D remains unclear. Deletions cut 10 bases from V and 3 bases from J, with 11 bases between. CDR3 size: 12 residues. Per germline, CDR1 ENHRY and CDR2 SYGVKD. The CDR3 region has the DNA TGTGCCACCTCCCCCGATACAGATACGCAGTATTTT. It encodes CATSPDTDTQYF.

This clonotype came up many times. The chain employs TRBV11-2 and TRBJ1-1; D is unclear. Germline V lookup: CDR1 SGHAT, CDR2 FQNNGV. The CDR3 runs to 15 residues. V was pared by 2 bases and J by 0 bases, with 10 bases between. The CDR3 is CASSLKLGLNTEAFF. DNA for the CDR3: TGTGCCAGCAGCTTAAAATTAGGGTTGAACACTGAAGCTTTCTTT.

The table lists this clonotype with many counts. The gene calls are TRBV5-1 and TRBJ1-4, with no clear D. Germline V CDR1 and CDR2: SGHRS, YFSETQ. V was cut by 3 bases and J by 5 bases, with 11 bases left in between. This CDR3 spans 14 amino acids. This chain's CDR3 is CASSWNKENEKLFF. The DNA of the CDR3 is TGCGCCAGCAGCTGGAACAAAGAAAATGAAAAACTGTTTTTT.

This clonotype occurred many times. The CDR3: CASSPRDREGYNEQFF. The CDR3 region has the DNA TGTGCCAGCAGCCCCCGGGACAGGGAAGGTTACAATGAGCAGTTCTTC. V and J are TRBV3-1 and TRBJ2-1; the match to TRBD1 covers 9 bases. V was clipped by 4 bases and J by 4 bases; unmatched bases: 8. CDR1 and CDR2 from the germline V gene are LGHDT and YNNKEL (reference sequence). The CDR3 spans 16 residues.

The sample holds many counts of this clonotype. The chain joins TRBV12-3 or TRBV12-4 to TRBJ1-1, with D perhaps TRBD1 (6 bases). Between the trimmed V and J ends, which lost 7 bases and 1 base, there was a span of 10 bases. The CDR3 loop spans 13 amino acids. CDR3: CASTRTANTEAFF. For the CDR3, the DNA is TGTGCCAGCACCCGGACAGCGAACACTGAAGCTTTCTTT.

This clonotype was seen many times. The chain recombines TRBV5-1 with TRBJ2-7; D may be TRBD1 (6 bases). CDR3 length: 17 residues. Between the trimmed V and J ends, which lost 3 bases and 0 bases, there was a span of 19 bases. Germline lookup yields CDR1 SGHRS and CDR2 YFSETQ. DNA for the CDR3: TGCGCCAGCAGCTCGAACCTGACAGGCGCGAACTCCTACGAGCAGTACTTC. Translation gives CASSSNLTGANSYEQYF.

This clonotype was found many times. The CDR3 protein is CASSQGTSSPYNEQFF. The CDR3 nucleotides read TGTGCCAGCAGCCAAGGTACTAGCTCACCCTACAATGAGCAGTTCTTC. The chain has TRBV3-1 and TRBJ2-1, with a weak D call TRBD2 (6 bases). The germline CDR1 and CDR2 sequences are LGHDT and YNNKEL (reference sequence). The CDR3 is made up of 16 amino acids. Trimming removed 1 base at V and 2 bases at J, with 12 bases between.

This clonotype was picked up many times. J is TRBJ2-5 and V is TRBV5-1; the match to TRBD1 covers 9 bases. The length of the CDR3 is 14 residues. Unmatched junction bases numbered 6, after V lost 4 bases and J lost 5 bases. Germline V lookup: CDR1 SGHRS, CDR2 YFSETQ. CDR3 residues: CASSVGTGRETQYF. The CDR3, as DNA: TGCGCCAGCAGCGTTGGGACAGGGAGGGAGACCCAGTACTTC.

This clonotype turned up a few times. The rearrangement links TRBV19 to TRBJ2-5; D is possibly TRBD2 (6 bases). The CDR3 totals 15 residues. V lost 3 bases to trimming and J lost 5 bases, with 16 bases between them. Germline lookup yields CDR1 LNHDA and CDR2 SQIVND (reference sequence). The CDR3 nucleotides read TGTGCCAGTAGTATCCCGGCCGCGGGACGGGAGACCCAGTACTTC. Translating gives CASSIPAAGRETQYF.

This clonotype was seen many times. This chain uses TRBV11-3 with TRBJ2-5, with D perhaps matching TRBD1 (7 bases). V lost 1 base and J lost 5, with 26 bases in between. The CDR3 consists of 19 residues. Germline V CDR1 and CDR2: SGHNT, YENEEA. For the CDR3, the DNA is TGTGCCAGCAGCTTAGGGGCAGGGGGAGCGGGCAAAAGGGTTGAGACCCAGTACTTC. It translates to CASSLGAGGAGKRVETQYF.

This clonotype was counted ten times or more. J is TRBJ2-2 and V is TRBV5-1, with 12 bases that match TRBD1. There are 17 residues in the CDR3. CDR1 SGHRS and CDR2 YFSETQ come from the germline V gene. Trimming took 5 bases from V and 5 from J; bases not matched to a gene: 10. CDR3 region: CASSSPRDRGRTGELFF. The CDR3, as DNA: TGCGCCAGCAGTTCGCCCCGGGACAGGGGGCGAACCGGGGAGCTGTTTTTT.

This clonotype came up many times. CDR3 DNA sequence: TGTTCGACGTACTCGGAGACCCAGTACTTC. Protein: CSTYSETQYF. This sequence joins TRBV27 and TRBJ2-5; D gene unclear. CDR1 and CDR2 from the germline V gene are MNHEY and SMNVEV (reference sequence). This CDR3 has 10 amino acids.

This clonotype was seen at least ten times. V is TRBV7-2 and J is TRBJ2-5; 8 bases fit TRBD2. Germline loops: CDR1 SGHTA, CDR2 FQGNSA. Trimming took 3 bases from V and 2 from J; bases not matched to a gene: 14. This CDR3 spans 18 amino acids. CDR3 residues: CASSFSATRTSSQETQYF. DNA for the CDR3: TGTGCCAGCAGCTTCTCCGCCACTCGGACTAGCTCTCAAGAGACCCAGTACTTC.

This clonotype was detected many times. CDR3 DNA sequence: TGCAGTGCTAAGCGGGACAGGGGATTCTACGAGCAGTACTTC. Its translation is CSAKRDRGFYEQYF. The V and J genes are TRBV20-1 and TRBJ2-7; 10 bases are a match to TRBD1. This CDR3 spans 14 amino acids. Trimming cost V 4 bases and J 3 bases; bases outside gene matches: 6. Germline V gene sequence: CDR1 DFQATT, CDR2 SNEGSKA (reference sequence).

This clonotype was found many times. J is TRBJ2-7 and V is TRBV11-1, with D tentatively TRBD1 or TRBD2 (5 bases each). The germline V gene has CDR1 SGHAT and CDR2 FQDESV (reference sequence). This CDR3 region has 20 residues. V lost 1 base to trimming and J lost 2 bases, with 27 bases between them. CDR3 nucleotides: TGTGCCAGCAGCTTAGTGGATCCTAATCGACCGGGGCGGCGAACCTACGAGCAGTACTTC. It encodes CASSLVDPNRPGRRTYEQYF. Complete variable domain (other parts from reference TRBV11-1 and TRBJ2-7): EAEVAQSPRYKITEKSQAVAFWCDPISGHATLYWYRQILGQGPELLVQFQDESVVDDSQLPKDRFSAERLKGVDSTLKIQPAELGDSAMYLCASSLVDPNRPGRRTYEQYFGPGTRLTVT.

This clonotype occurred many times. The chain has TRBV3-1 and TRBJ2-2, with 8 bases lining up with TRBD1. This CDR3 spans 16 amino acids. Germline V gene lookup returns CDR1 LGHDT and CDR2 YNNKEL (reference sequence). The V segment lost 5 bases and the J segment 4 bases; nucleotides outside the gene matches: 9. CDR3 in amino acids: CASSWDRNMGTGELFF. CDR3 nucleotide sequence: TGTGCCAGCAGCTGGGACAGGAATATGGGCACCGGGGAGCTGTTTTTT.

This clonotype occurred many times. The chain uses TRBV12-3 or TRBV12-4 and TRBJ2-7, with D perhaps TRBD2 (6 bases). The CDR3 covers 16 residues. Trimming pared 4 bases from V and 0 bases from J, leaving 16 bases between. The CDR3 DNA reads TGTGCCAGCAGTTCTCTAGGCGGGGTTCCCTCCTACGAGCAGTACTTC. Encoded protein: CASSSLGGVPSYEQYF.

This clonotype was observed at least ten times. This chain joins TRBV2 and TRBJ2-2, with 8 bases aligning to TRBD1. The germline V gene encodes CDR1 SNHLY and CDR2 FYNNEI. V lost 6 bases and J lost 6; bases outside the gene matches: 6. The CDR3 covers 14 residues. The CDR3: CASSPDRGAGELFF. In DNA form, the CDR3 reads TGTGCCAGCAGCCCCGACAGGGGTGCCGGGGAGCTGTTTTTT. Looking up the rest from reference TRBV2 and TRBJ2-2 gives the full variable domain: EPEVTQTPSHQVTQMGQEVILRCVPISNHLYFYWYRQILGQKVEFLVSFYNNEISEKSEIFDDQFSVERPDGSNFTLKIRSTKLEDSAMYFCASSPDRGAGELFFGEGSRLTVL.

The V gene is TRBV5-5, the J gene TRBJ1-5, with TRBD1 matching 8 bases. Per germline, CDR1 SGHKS and CDR2 YYEKEE (reference sequence). This CDR3 is built from 16 residues. V trimming: 3 bases; J trimming: 1 base; junction bases outside the gene matches: 6. DNA for the CDR3: TGTGCCAGCAGCTATTTTTCAGGGGGCAGCAATCAGCCCCAGCATTTT. Its translation is CASSYFSGGSNQPQHF.

This clonotype was observed many times. The chain joins TRBV9 to TRBJ2-5; 16 bases agree with TRBD2. The CDR3 extends over 20 amino acids. The germline V gene encodes CDR1 SGDLS and CDR2 YYNGEE. The V gene end was trimmed by 4 bases and the J gene end by 5 bases; junction bases not matched to a gene: 17. The CDR3 nucleotides read TGTGCCAGCAGCCCACTAGGAGAGGGGACTAGCGGGGGGGCCTTCGAGACCCAGTACTTC. Translation: CASSPLGEGTSGGAFETQYF.

This clonotype was observed at least ten times. The chain links TRBV12-3 or TRBV12-4 to TRBJ2-2, with D possibly being TRBD1 (6 bases). V lost 6 bases to trimming and J lost 0 bases, with 8 bases between them. This CDR3 region has 14 residues. As DNA, the CDR3 is TGTGCCAGCAGGACAGGCCCGAACACCGGGGAGCTGTTTTTT. This sequence encodes CASRTGPNTGELFF.

This clonotype was seen ten or more times. The genes are TRBV5-1 and TRBJ2-1; D not certain. The V gene lost 0 bases and the J gene lost 5 bases, with 12 bases spanning the gap. Germline CDR1 reads SGHRS; CDR2 reads YFSETQ. CDR3 length equals 15 residues. CDR3 in amino acids: CASSLASVSNNEQFF. CDR3 nucleotide sequence: TGCGCCAGCAGCTTGGCTTCGGTCAGCAACAATGAGCAGTTCTTC.